The 6 T cell receptor beta chains below were found in one sample sequenced in a study of monozygotic twins with inflammatory bowel disease (dated by TCRdb to between 2018 and 2021). The library relied on 5' RACE. Sequencing instrument: Illumina HiSeq 2500. Based on TCRdb reprocessing of the reads, there is one entry per CDR3 protein sequence, and DNA is missing. For this sample, the table gives around 450,000 distinct CDR3 sequences. The biggest ten clones account for roughly 2.3% of the sample. What was sequenced was blood. Source of these receptors: a human donor with ulcerative colitis or Crohn's disease, or a healthy co-twin of an affected twin (not recorded which).

The chain combines TRBV12-3 or TRBV12-4 with TRBJ1-6; TCRdb designates TRBD1, a call that cannot be tested without DNA. The CDR3 is 14 amino acids. Here the CDR3 reads CASRSGTGYSPLHF.

This sequence joins TRBV12-3 or TRBV12-4 and TRBJ1-1. This CDR3 region has 11 residues. CDR3 region: CASSPPTEAFF.

The chain links TRBV12-3 or TRBV12-4 to TRBJ2-1; the D call from TCRdb, TRBD2, cannot be confirmed without DNA. The CDR3 covers 15 residues. CDR3 residues: CASSSLAGSYNEQFF.

The chain carries TRBV14 and TRBJ2-7; no DNA is available, so the TRBD1 call from TCRdb remains unchecked. The CDR3 has 13 residues. In germline, CDR1 is SGHDN, CDR2 FVKESK. The CDR3 region is CASSQDRGFEQYF.

This chain joins TRBV6-6 and TRBJ2-7. This CDR3 is 12 amino acids long. The germline V gene has CDR1 MNHNY and CDR2 SVGAGI (reference sequence). CDR3 sequence: CASDDGTYEQYF.

V gene TRBV11-2 combines with J gene TRBJ1-1; TCRdb gives TRBD1 as the D gene, but with no DNA this cannot be confirmed. The CDR3 contains 15 residues. Germline values: CDR1 SGHAT, CDR2 FQNNGV. The CDR3 spells CASSLSSGDQNEAFF. Filled out from reference TRBV11-2 and TRBJ1-1, the complete variable domain reads EAGVAQSPRYKIIEKRQSVAFWCNPISGHATLYWYQQILGQGPKLLIQFQNNGVVDDSQLPKDRFSAERLKGVDSTLKIQPAKLEDSAVYLCASSLSSGDQNEAFFGQGTRLTVV.